A selection of T cell receptor beta chains follows, all from one sample in a study of cytomegalovirus exposure and HLA in healthy donors. TCRdb keeps only in-frame clones here, not all; method: immunoSEQ multiplex PCR. This table has 150,000 or so clones, 75% to 90% appearing once. Sequenced sample: PBMCs. The source of these receptors is a man aged 18-30 years in good health and CMV-seropositive. Each CDR3 is given with its conserved first and last residue. A D gene is named only where the DNA matches it firmly. Not all rows give a size; the values are once, few, many and, for expanded clones, a class.

>-|TRBV6-6|TRBJ1-2|few|15
TGTGCCAGCACCAAAGGGGACATTGGTACAAATGGCTACACCTTC
CASTKGDIGTNGYTF
>-|TRBV19|TRBJ1-5|-|13
TGTGCCAGTAGACTGCATAGCAATCAGCCCCAGCATTTT
CASRLHSNQPQHF
>TRBD1|TRBV25-1|TRBJ2-7|-|13
TGTGCCAGCAGTGATGTCAGGGGGCTGGAGCAGTACTTC
CASSDVRGLEQYF
>TRBD1|TRBV4-3|TRBJ2-7|-|16
TGCGCCAGCAGCCCACTGCCGGGACAGGGGACCTACGAGCAGTACTTC
CASSPLPGQGTYEQYF
>TRBD2|TRBV5-4|TRBJ2-7|-|17
TGTGCCAGCAGCTTACTAACCCTAGCGGGAGGAGGCTACGAGCAGTACTTC
CASSLLTLAGGGYEQYF
>TRBD2|TRBV30|TRBJ2-5|few|16
TGTGCCTGGAGTCCACCGGGACACCGGGGGGGAGAGACCCAGTACTTC
CAWSPPGHRGGETQYF
>TRBD1|TRBV5-8|TRBJ1-6|-|15
TGTGCCAGCAGTCGCGGACAGGCCTATAATTCACCCCTCCACTTT
CASSRGQAYNSPLHF
>TRBD1|TRBV18|TRBJ1-2|-|14
TGTGCCAGCTCACCAGCAGACAGGGGGTATGGCTACACCTTC
CASSPADRGYGYTF
>-|TRBV4-3|TRBJ1-1|-|16
TGCGCCAGCAGCCAAGACCCCGGCAGGCGAGACACTGAAGCTTTCTTT
CASSQDPGRRDTEAFF
>TRBD2|TRBV6-5|TRBJ2-1|-|11
TGTGCCAGCAGACATGGGACTAGCGTGGTCTTC
CASRHGTSVVF
>-|TRBV4-3|TRBJ1-4|-|15
TGCGCCAGCAGCCGAGAATCCGCAACTAATGAAAAACTGTTTTTT
CASSRESATNEKLFF
>-|TRBV9|TRBJ1-1|-|15
TGTGCCAGCAGCCTTAACGGACACACGAACACTGAAGCTTTCTTT
CASSLNGHTNTEAFF
>-|TRBV6-6|TRBJ2-5|once|13
TGTGCCAGCAGGGTTGACAGGAGCCAGACCCAGTACTTC
CASRVDRSQTQYF
>-|TRBV11-2|TRBJ2-3|-|13
TGTGCCAGCAGCGCCCAGGGCACAGATACGCAGTATTTT
CASSAQGTDTQYF
>-|TRBV4-1|TRBJ2-1|-|16
TGCGCCAGCAGCCAAGAGGTTGGACAGCCCTACAATGAGCAGTTCTTC
CASSQEVGQPYNEQFF
>-|TRBV15|TRBJ1-4|-|15
TGTGCCACCAGCAGAGACTTCGGGAGGGGGGAAAAACTGTTTTTT
CATSRDFGRGEKLFF
>-|TRBV15|TRBJ2-1|-|12
TGTGCCACCAGCACTGTCTACAATGAGCAGTTCTTC
CATSTVYNEQFF
>TRBD2|TRBV5-1|TRBJ2-1|-|16
TGCGCCAGCAGCGGGCCGGGACTAGCGGGAGCAAATGAGCAGTTCTTC
CASSGPGLAGANEQFF
>-|TRBV4-3|TRBJ1-1|-|14
TGCGCCAGCAGCCAAGGAGGGGGGGTCACTGAAGCTTTCTTT
CASSQGGGVTEAFF
>-|TRBV7-2|TRBJ2-7|-|16
TGTGCCAGCAGCCCTTACCAGGGGCGAGGGTCCTACGAGCAGTACTTC
CASSPYQGRGSYEQYF
>-|TRBV29-1|TRBJ1-2|few|13
TGCAGCGTTGAGGAGGAAGAGGGTTATGGCTACACCTTC
CSVEEEEGYGYTF
>TRBD2|TRBV6-5|TRBJ2-7|-|15
TGTGCCAGCAGTTACGTCGGGACTAGCGGCTACGAGCAGTACTTC
CASSYVGTSGYEQYF
>-|TRBV7-2|TRBJ1-4|-|15
TGTGCCACCGCTGCCCCGGGACACTCTAATGAAAAACTGTTTTTT
CATAAPGHSNEKLFF
>-|TRBV5-4|TRBJ2-7|-|13
TGTGCCAGCAGCGAAGACCCAGCGGGTGTGCAGTACTTC
CASSEDPAGVQYF
>TRBD1|TRBV7-9|TRBJ1-4|-|15
TGTGCCAGCAGCTTAATACAGGGGGTAAATGAAAAACTGTTTTTT
CASSLIQGVNEKLFF
>-|TRBV9|TRBJ1-1|-|14
TGTGCCAGCAGCGTTATGGAGATGAACACTGAAGCTTTCTTT
CASSVMEMNTEAFF
>-|TRBV11-2|TRBJ1-1|-|13
TGTGCCAGCAGCCAAAGGGAGGATCAGGGAGCTTTCTTT
CASSQREDQGAFF
>TRBD2|TRBV4-2|TRBJ2-1|-|18
TGTGCCAGCAGCCAAGATTCGCAATATAGCGGGTTGTACAATGAGCAGTTCTTC
CASSQDSQYSGLYNEQFF
>TRBD2|TRBV15|TRBJ2-2|-|18
TGTGCCACCAGCCCTCATAAAGGACTAGCGGGAGACACCGGGGAGCTGTTTTTT
CATSPHKGLAGDTGELFF
>TRBD1|TRBV7-9|TRBJ1-3|once|15
TGTGCCAGCAGCTTAGCGACAGGGTCTGGAAACACCATATATTTT
CASSLATGSGNTIYF
>TRBD1|TRBV5-1|TRBJ2-2|few|14
TGCGCCAGCAGCATGACAGGGGGCATCGGGGAGCTGTTTTTT
CASSMTGGIGELFF
>TRBD2|TRBV7-9|TRBJ2-1|-|16
TGTGCCAGCAGCTCAGGACTAGCGGGGGACCCTAATGAGCAGTTCTTC
CASSSGLAGDPNEQFF
>TRBD2|TRBV5-6|TRBJ2-1|-|15
TGTGCCAGCAGCTTTGGACTAGGTTCCTACAATGAGCAGTTCTTC
CASSFGLGSYNEQFF
>-|TRBV6-1|TRBJ1-2|once|14
TGTGCCAGCAGGAAAATCACCGGGACAAATGGCTACACCTTC
CASRKITGTNGYTF
>TRBD1|TRBV6-5|TRBJ1-2|-|14
TGTGCCAGCAGTTACCTGAACAGGGGGTATGGCTACACCTTC
CASSYLNRGYGYTF
>-|TRBV11-2|TRBJ1-6|once|18
TGTGCCAGCACCCTGGGGGGGTTGGAGAGCTCCTATAATTCACCCCTCCACTTT
CASTLGGLESSYNSPLHF
>TRBD1|TRBV29-1|TRBJ1-2|once|15
TGCAGCGTTGAAGGCCTTGACAGGGGGGTCTATGGCTACACCTTC
CSVEGLDRGVYGYTF
>-|TRBV5-4|TRBJ2-1|-|17
TGTGCCAGCAGCTTGGTTGGGCGCCCGGCGGGTTACAATGAGCAGTTCTTC
CASSLVGRPAGYNEQFF
>-|TRBV11-2|TRBJ1-1|-|14
TGTGCCAGCAGCTTTGGGGGGTTGAACACTGAAGCTTTCTTT
CASSFGGLNTEAFF
>TRBD1|TRBV29-1|TRBJ1-2|-|13
TGCAGCGACCTACAGGGGCCAAACTATGGCTACACCTTC
CSDLQGPNYGYTF
>-|TRBV7-2|TRBJ1-1|-|13
TGTGCCAGCAGCTTGACAGAGAACACTGAAGCTTTCTTT
CASSLTENTEAFF
>-|TRBV5-1|TRBJ2-7|-|18
TGCGCCAGCAGACCGAAAACTCCAGGGGCTGGCGGCTCCTACGAGCAGTACTTC
CASRPKTPGAGGSYEQYF
>-|TRBV7-8|TRBJ2-6|-|18
TGTGCCAGCAGCTTAGCCCGGACAGTCTTCTCTGGGGCCAACGTCCTGACTTTC
CASSLARTVFSGANVLTF
>TRBD1|TRBV29-1|TRBJ1-2|once|13
TGCAGCGTTGATGAGGGGGCGCCGGATGGCTACACCTTC
CSVDEGAPDGYTF
>-|TRBV29-1|TRBJ1-3|-|12
TGCAGCGTTGGGGCAGGGCCGAACACCATATATTTT
CSVGAGPNTIYF
>TRBD2|TRBV4-1|TRBJ2-2|-|19
TGCGCCAGCAGCCAAGAGGTTATAAAACGGGAGGGCCGGGTCGGGGAGCTGTTTTTT
CASSQEVIKREGRVGELFF
>-|TRBV7-8|TRBJ2-1|-|15
TGTGCCAGCAGCTCAGCGGGCTACTCCTACAATGAGCAGTTCTTC
CASSSAGYSYNEQFF
>TRBD2|TRBV19|TRBJ2-1|-|18
TGTGCCAGTAGTATAGGACTAGCGGGAGGAAGCTCCTACAATGAGCAGTTCTTC
CASSIGLAGGSSYNEQFF
>-|TRBV4-3|TRBJ2-2|-|16
TGCGCCAGCAGCCCGCATGTGGGGGCGCAAACCGGGGAGCTGTTTTTT
CASSPHVGAQTGELFF
>-|TRBV6-5|TRBJ1-2|-|16
TGTGCCAGCAGTTCCCCTTCGGGGGGGTATAACTATGGCTACACCTTC
CASSSPSGGYNYGYTF
>-|TRBV19|TRBJ2-1|-|16
TGTGCCAGTAGTATGCCGGGACTCCACACGGGAAATGAGCAGTTCTTC
CASSMPGLHTGNEQFF
>-|TRBV5-8|TRBJ1-1|-|13
TGTGCCAGCAGCTTTAGGGGGGGAACTGAAGCTTTCTTT
CASSFRGGTEAFF
>-|TRBV4-2|TRBJ2-3|-|15
TGTGCCAGCAGCCAAGTCCCAGGGCTCACAGATACGCAGTATTTT
CASSQVPGLTDTQYF
>TRBD2|TRBV7-8|TRBJ2-1|-|16
TGTGCCAGCAGCTTAGTTGGCGGGAGAGTCTACAATGAGCAGTTCTTC
CASSLVGGRVYNEQFF
>TRBD2|TRBV5-1|TRBJ2-7|-|16
TGCGCCAGCAGCTGGGGGGCCGGGACTAGTGTGGGCGAGCAGTACTTC
CASSWGAGTSVGEQYF
>TRBD1|TRBV6-6|TRBJ1-1|few|16
TGTGCCAGCACCTACCGCCAAGGGGGCGGGAACACTGAAGCTTTCTTT
CASTYRQGGGNTEAFF
>-|TRBV5-1|TRBJ1-2|-|12
TGCGCCAGCAGCTTGGCGGGCTATGGCTACACCTTC
CASSLAGYGYTF